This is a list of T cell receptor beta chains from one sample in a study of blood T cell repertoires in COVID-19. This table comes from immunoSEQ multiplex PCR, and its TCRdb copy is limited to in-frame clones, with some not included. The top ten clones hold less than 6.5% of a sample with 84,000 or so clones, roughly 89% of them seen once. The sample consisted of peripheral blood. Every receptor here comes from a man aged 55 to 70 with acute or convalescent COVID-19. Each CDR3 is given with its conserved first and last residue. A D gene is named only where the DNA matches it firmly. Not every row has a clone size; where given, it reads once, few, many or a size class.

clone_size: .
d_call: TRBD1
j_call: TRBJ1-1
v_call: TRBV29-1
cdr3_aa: CSARQGTLNTEAFF
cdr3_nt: TGCAGCGCCCGACAGGGGACTCTAAACACTGAAGCTTTCTTT

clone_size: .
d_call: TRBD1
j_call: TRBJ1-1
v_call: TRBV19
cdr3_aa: CASSFGQGATGEAFF
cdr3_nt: TGTGCCAGTAGTTTCGGACAGGGGGCCACAGGTGAAGCTTTCTTT

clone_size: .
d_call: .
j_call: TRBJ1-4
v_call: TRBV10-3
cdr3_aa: CAIRQASNEKLFF
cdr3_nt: TGTGCCATCAGACAGGCCTCTAATGAAAAACTGTTTTTT

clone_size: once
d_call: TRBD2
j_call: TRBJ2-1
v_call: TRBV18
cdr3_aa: CASSPGTSGGAFF
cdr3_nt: TGTGCCAGCTCACCCGGGACTAGCGGGGGGGCCTTCTTC

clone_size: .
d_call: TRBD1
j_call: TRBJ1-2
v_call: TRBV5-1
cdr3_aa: CASSLLQGDYGYTF
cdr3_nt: TGCGCCAGCAGCTTGTTACAGGGGGACTATGGCTACACCTTC

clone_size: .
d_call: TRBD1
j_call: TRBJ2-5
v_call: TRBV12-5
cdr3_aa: CASNQGASETQYF
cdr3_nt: TGTGCTTCTAATCAGGGGGCTTCGGAGACCCAGTACTTC

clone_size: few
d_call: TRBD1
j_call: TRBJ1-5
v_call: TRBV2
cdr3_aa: CASRMTGGNQPQHF
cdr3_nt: TGTGCCAGCAGAATGACAGGGGGCAATCAGCCCCAGCATTTT

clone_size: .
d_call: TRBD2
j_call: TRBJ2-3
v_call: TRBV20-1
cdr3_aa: CSASSASGGPTDTQYF
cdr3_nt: TGCAGTGCTAGTTCGGCTAGCGGGGGTCCCACAGATACGCAGTATTTT

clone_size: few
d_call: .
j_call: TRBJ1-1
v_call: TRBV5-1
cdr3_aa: CASSSGGGLVNTEAFF
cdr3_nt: TGCGCCAGCAGCTCAGGTGGTGGGTTGGTGAACACTGAAGCTTTCTTT

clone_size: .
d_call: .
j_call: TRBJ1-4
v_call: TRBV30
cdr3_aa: CGGGEEKLFF
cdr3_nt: TGTGGAGGGGGAGAAGAAAAACTGTTTTTT

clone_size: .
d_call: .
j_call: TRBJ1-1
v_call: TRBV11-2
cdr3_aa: CASTRGSPKDEAFF
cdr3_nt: TGTGCCAGCACTCGAGGGTCTCCGAAAGATGAAGCTTTCTTT

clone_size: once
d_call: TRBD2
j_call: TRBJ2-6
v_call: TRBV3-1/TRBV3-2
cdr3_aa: CASSQDRGAGANVLTF
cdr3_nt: TGTGCCAGCAGCCAAGATCGGGGGGCTGGGGCCAACGTCCTGACTTTC

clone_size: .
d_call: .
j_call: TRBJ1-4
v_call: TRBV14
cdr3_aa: CASTPGLSANEKLFF
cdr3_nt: TGTGCCAGCACCCCGGGACTTTCAGCTAATGAAAAACTGTTTTTT

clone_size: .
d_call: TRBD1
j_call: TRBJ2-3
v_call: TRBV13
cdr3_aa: CASSLPTWTGRVQRLGSTDTQYF
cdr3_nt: TGTGCCAGCAGCTTACCCACGTGGACAGGGAGAGTTCAGCGGTTGGGGAGCACAGATACGCAGTATTTT

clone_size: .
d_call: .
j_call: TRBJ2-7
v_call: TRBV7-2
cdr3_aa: CASSPEAGRYEQYF
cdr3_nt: TGTGCCAGCAGCCCGGAGGCGGGGCGCTACGAGCAGTACTTC

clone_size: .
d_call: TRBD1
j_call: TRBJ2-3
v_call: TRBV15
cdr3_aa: CATSRAPGQGTDTQYF
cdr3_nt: TGTGCCACCAGCAGAGCTCCGGGACAGGGTACAGATACGCAGTATTTT

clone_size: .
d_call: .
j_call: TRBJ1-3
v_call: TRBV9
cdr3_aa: CASSEGVTSGNTIYF
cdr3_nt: TGTGCCAGCAGCGAGGGGGTCACCTCTGGAAACACCATATATTTT

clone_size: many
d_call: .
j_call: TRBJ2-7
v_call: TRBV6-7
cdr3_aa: CASSYRFQESSYEQYF
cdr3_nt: TGTGCCAGCAGTTACAGATTCCAGGAATCCTCCTACGAGCAGTACTTC

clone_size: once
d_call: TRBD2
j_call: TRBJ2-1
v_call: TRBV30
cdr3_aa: CAWARGGAYNEQFF
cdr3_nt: TGTGCCTGGGCCCGCGGGGGAGCCTACAATGAGCAGTTCTTC

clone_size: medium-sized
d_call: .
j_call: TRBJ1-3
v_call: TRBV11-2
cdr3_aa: CASSLGGPFSGNTIYF
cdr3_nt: TGTGCCAGCAGCTTAGGGGGCCCTTTCTCTGGAAACACCATATATTTT

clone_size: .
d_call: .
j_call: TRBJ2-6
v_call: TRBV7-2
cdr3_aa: CASSLEGNSGANVLTF
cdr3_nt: TGTGCCAGCAGCTTGGAGGGTAACTCTGGGGCCAACGTCCTGACTTTC

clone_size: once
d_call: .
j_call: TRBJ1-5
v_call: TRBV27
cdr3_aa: CASRMGAGNQPQHF
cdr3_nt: TGTGCCAGCAGGATGGGGGCCGGCAATCAGCCCCAGCATTTT

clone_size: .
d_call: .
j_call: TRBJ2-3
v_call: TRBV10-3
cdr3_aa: CAIRVTNTDTQYF
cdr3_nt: TGTGCCATCAGGGTTACTAACACAGATACGCAGTATTTT

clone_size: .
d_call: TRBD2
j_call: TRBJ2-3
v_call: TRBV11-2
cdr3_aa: CASSLGLAGRDTQYF
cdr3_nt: TGTGCCAGCAGCTTAGGGCTAGCGGGGCGAGATACGCAGTATTTT